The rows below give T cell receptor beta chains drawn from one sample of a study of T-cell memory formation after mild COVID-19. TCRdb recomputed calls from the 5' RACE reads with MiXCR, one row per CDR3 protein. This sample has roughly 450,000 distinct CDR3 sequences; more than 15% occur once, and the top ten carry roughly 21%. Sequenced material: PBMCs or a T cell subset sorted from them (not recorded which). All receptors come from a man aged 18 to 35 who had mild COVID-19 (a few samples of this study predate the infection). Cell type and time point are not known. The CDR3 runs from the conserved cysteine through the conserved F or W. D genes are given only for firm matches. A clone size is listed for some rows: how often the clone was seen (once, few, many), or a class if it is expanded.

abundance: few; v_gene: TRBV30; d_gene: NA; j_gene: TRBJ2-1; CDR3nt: TGTGCCTGGGGCAGGGGTGGCAATGAGCAGTTCTTC; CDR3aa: CAWGRGGNEQFF
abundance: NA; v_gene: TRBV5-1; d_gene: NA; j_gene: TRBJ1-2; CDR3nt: TGCGCCAGCAGTAACGCACAGAACGGCTACACCTTC; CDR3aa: CASSNAQNGYTF
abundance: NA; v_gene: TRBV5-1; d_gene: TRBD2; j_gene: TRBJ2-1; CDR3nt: TGCGCCAGCAGCACCACACTAGCGGGGGGCAGCTCCTACAATGAGCAGTTCTTC; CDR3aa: CASSTTLAGGSSYNEQFF
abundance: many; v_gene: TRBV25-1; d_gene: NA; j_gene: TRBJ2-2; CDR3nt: TGTGCCAGCAGTGACCCGACAGGAAGGGACACCGGGGAGCTGTTTTTT; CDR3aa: CASSDPTGRDTGELFF
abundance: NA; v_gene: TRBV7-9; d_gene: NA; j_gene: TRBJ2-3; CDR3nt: TGTGCCAGCAGTCTCGAGTCGTGGTTGGTATCGGTTGCTAGCACAGATACGCAGTATTTT; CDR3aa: CASSLESWLVSVASTDTQYF
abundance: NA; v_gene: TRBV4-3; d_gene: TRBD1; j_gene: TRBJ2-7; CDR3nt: TGCGCCAGCAGCCTGGGACAGGGGAGGTACGAGCAGTACTTC; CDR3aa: CASSLGQGRYEQYF
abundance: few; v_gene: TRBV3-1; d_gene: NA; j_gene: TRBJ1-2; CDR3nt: TGTGCCAGCAGCCAAGAACGTCACAGTCTTAACTATGGCTACACCTTC; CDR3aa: CASSQERHSLNYGYTF
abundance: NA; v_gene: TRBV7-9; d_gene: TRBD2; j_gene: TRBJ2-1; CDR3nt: TGTGCCAGCGGACTAGCGGGGGTGGGGCAGTTCTTC; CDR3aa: CASGLAGVGQFF
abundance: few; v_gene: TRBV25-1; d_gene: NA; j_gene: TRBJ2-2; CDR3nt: TGTGCCAGCCAAAAGTTCGCGACGAACACCGGGGAGCTGTTTTTT; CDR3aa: CASQKFATNTGELFF
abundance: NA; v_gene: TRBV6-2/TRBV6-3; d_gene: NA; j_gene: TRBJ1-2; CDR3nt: TGTGCCAGCAGTTATAGATCATATGACTATGGCTACACCTTC; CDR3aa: CASSYRSYDYGYTF
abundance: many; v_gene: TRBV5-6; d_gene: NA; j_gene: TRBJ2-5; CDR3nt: TGTGCCAGCAGCTTGTTAGTAAGAGAGACCCAGTACTTC; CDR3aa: CASSLLVRETQYF